This TCR beta chain was sequenced in a study of regulatory T cells in long-lasting Graves disease. Germline V CDR1 and CDR2: DFQATT, SNEGSKA (reference sequence). This CDR3 comprises 15 residues. The V gene end was trimmed by 3 bases and the J gene end by 9 bases; junction bases not matched to a gene: 8. The time point is: persistent/refractory GD, antithyroid drugs over 5 years with positive TRAb. PBMCs were the source of the RNA used for TCR sequencing. Sequencing libraries for TCR beta were prepared with iRepertoire HTBI primers and Arm-PCR of CDR3 regions. Each CDR3 protein is one row after TCRdb ran MiXCR on the multiplex PCR reads. The sample lists 390,000 or so distinct CDR3 sequences, approximately 25% occurring once.

The specimen was peripheral blood mononuclear cells (PBMCs), collected when the disease was refractory, from a patient treated with antithyroid drugs. J is TRBJ1-6 and V is TRBV20-1; 10 bases align to TRBD1. The TCR comes from a woman aged 40 to 50 with Graves disease. The chain's CDR3 is CSARGDRGRTSPLHF. The CDR3, as DNA: TGCAGTGCTAGGGGGGACAGGGGAAGGACTTCACCCCTCCACTTT.